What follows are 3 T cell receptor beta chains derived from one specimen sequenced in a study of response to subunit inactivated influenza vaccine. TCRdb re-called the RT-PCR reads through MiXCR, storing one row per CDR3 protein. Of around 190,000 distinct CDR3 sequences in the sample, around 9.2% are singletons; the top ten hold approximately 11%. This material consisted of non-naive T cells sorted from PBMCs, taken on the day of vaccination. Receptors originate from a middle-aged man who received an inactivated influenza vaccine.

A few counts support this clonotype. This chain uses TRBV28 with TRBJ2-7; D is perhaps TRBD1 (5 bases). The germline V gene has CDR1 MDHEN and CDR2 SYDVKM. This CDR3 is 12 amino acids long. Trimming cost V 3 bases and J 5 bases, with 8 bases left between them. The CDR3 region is CASSFRVHEQYF. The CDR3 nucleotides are TGTGCCAGCAGTTTCAGGGTCCACGAGCAGTACTTC.

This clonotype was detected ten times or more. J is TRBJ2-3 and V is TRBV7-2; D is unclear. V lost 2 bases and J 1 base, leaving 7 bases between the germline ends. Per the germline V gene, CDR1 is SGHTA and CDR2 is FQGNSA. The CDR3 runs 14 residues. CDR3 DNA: TGTGCCAGCAGCTTAATTATCGGCACAGATACGCAGTATTTT. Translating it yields CASSLIIGTDTQYF. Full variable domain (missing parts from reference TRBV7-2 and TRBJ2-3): GAGVSQSPSNKVTEKGKDVELRCDPISGHTALYWYRQSLGQGLEFLIYFQGNSAPDKSGLPSDRFSAERTGGSVSTLTIQRTQQEDSAVYLCASSLIIGTDTQYFGPGTRLTVL.

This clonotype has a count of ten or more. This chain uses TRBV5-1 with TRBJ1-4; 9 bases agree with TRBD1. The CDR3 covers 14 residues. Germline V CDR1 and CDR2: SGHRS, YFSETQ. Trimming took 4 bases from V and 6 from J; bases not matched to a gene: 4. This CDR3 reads CASSPGDRDEKLFF. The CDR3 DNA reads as TGCGCCAGCAGCCCAGGGGACAGGGATGAAAAACTGTTTTTT.